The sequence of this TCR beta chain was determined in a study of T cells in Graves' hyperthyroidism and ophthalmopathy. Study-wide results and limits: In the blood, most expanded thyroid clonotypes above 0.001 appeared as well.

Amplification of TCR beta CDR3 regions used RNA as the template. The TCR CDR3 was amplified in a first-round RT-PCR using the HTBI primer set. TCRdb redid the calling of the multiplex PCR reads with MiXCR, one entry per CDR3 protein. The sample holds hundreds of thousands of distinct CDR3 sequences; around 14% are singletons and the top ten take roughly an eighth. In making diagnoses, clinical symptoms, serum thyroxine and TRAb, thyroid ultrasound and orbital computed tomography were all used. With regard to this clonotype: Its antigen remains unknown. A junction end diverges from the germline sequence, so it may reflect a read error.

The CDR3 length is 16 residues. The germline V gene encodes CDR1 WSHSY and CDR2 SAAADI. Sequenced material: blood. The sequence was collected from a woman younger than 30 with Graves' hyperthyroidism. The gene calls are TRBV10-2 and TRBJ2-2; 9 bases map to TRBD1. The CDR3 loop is CASTEQGAPNTEELFF. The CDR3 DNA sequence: TGCGCCAGCACCGAACAGGGGGCGCCGAACACCGAGGAGCTGTTTTTT.